This T cell receptor beta chain was sequenced for a study of T cell responses to AZD1222 COVID-19 vaccine. Study-level results: At study baseline, merely a handful of AZD1222 recipients were seropositive.

Looked up from germline, CDR1 is KGHSH and CDR2 is LQKENI. The CDR3 runs to 13 residues. The V and J ends lost 4 bases and 6 bases respectively, with 12 bases between them. The protocol was immunoSEQ multiplex PCR, while the TCRdb copy is restricted to in-frame clones and leaves out a portion. The top ten clones hold 4.4% of a sample with about 110,000 clones, about 89% of them seen once. Comment on this clone: Its antigen is not known.

Some second doses came at about 4 weeks and others at about 12 weeks; these were pooled. This TCR was recovered from an adult who received the AZD1222 COVID-19 vaccine. The sample consisted of peripheral blood, taken 28 days after the second AZD1222 dose. V gene TRBV18 combines with J gene TRBJ1-2, with D hard to call. The CDR3, as DNA: TGTGCCAGCTCACTACGTCAGGCCGATGGCTACACCTTC. Protein sequence: CASSLRQADGYTF. Looking up the rest from reference TRBV18 and TRBJ1-2 gives the full variable domain: NAGVMQNPRHLVRRRGQEARLRCSPMKGHSHVYWYRQLPEEGLKFMVYLQKENIIDESGMPKERFSAEFPKEGPSILRIQQVVRGDSAAYFCASSLRQADGYTFGSGTRLTVV.